Each of the 6 T cell receptor beta chains below was sequenced from the same sample in a study of blood T cell repertoires in COVID-19. Produced via immunoSEQ multiplex PCR; TCRdb's table is partial and in-frame only. The sample has about 250,000 clones; around 84% are singletons. Sample: PBMCs or T cells enriched from blood (not recorded which). These receptors originate from a woman between 50 and 59 years old who had recovered from COVID-19.

A few counts support this clone. The chain has TRBV30 and TRBJ2-2; D may be TRBD2 (5 bases). The CDR3 consists of 18 residues. Per germline, CDR1 GTSNPN and CDR2 SVGIG (reference sequence). The V and J ends lost 7 bases and 0 bases respectively, with 24 bases between them. CDR3 protein: CASQRKETRTSNTGELFF. CDR3 coding DNA: TGTGCCTCCCAGCGGAAGGAGACCCGGACTTCGAACACCGGGGAGCTGTTTTTT.

V is TRBV9 and J is TRBJ1-5, with D maybe TRBD1 (5 bases). CDR1 SGDLS and CDR2 YYNGEE come from the germline V gene. The CDR3 covers 14 residues. With 4 bases removed from V and 2 bases from J, the gap between germline ends came to 10 bases. The CDR3 spells CASSQGFGNQPQHF. In DNA form, the CDR3 reads TGTGCCAGCAGCCAGGGCTTTGGCAATCAGCCCCAGCATTTT.

The chain combines TRBV7-9 with TRBJ1-2; D not resolved. The CDR3 contains 12 residues. Germline V gene data show CDR1 as SEHNR and CDR2 as FQNEAQ (reference sequence). V gave up 8 bases and J gave up 2 bases, with 9 bases separating them. CDR3 in DNA: TGTGCCAGCGGTCGGGAAAACTATGGCTACACCTTC. Amino acids: CASGRENYGYTF.

This clone was detected a few times. The CDR3 coding sequence is TGCAGTGGGTTCCTGGGGACTAGCGCCCACAATGAGCAGTTCTTC. It is translated as CSGFLGTSAHNEQFF. This rearrangement joins TRBV29-1 to TRBJ2-1; 10 positions agree with TRBD2. The germline gives CDR1 SQVTM, CDR2 ANQGSEA. The CDR3 sequence is 15 residues long.

The chain has TRBV11-3 and TRBJ2-3; 7 bases align to TRBD2. The junction had 9 bases not matched to a gene; V was cut back by 1 base and J by 5 bases. Germline-derived CDR1 and CDR2 are SGHNT and YENEEA. CDR3 length: 16 amino acids. DNA for the CDR3: TGTGCCAGCAGCTTAGGGACTAGTGGGTTTGTAGATACGCAGTATTTT. It specifies CASSLGTSGFVDTQYF.

The gene calls are TRBV19 and TRBJ1-2, with D perhaps TRBD1 (6 bases). Germline-derived CDR1 and CDR2 are LNHDA and SQIVND (reference sequence). The CDR3 runs to 15 residues. Trimming shortened V by 7 bases and J by 7 bases, and 22 bases separated the two germline ends. As DNA, the CDR3 is TGTGCCAGTAAGACAGGTACTATGGTGATCAGTGGCTACACCTTC. As protein: CASKTGTMVISGYTF.